This TCR beta chain came from a study of CD8 T cells in Susac syndrome. Looking at the study overall: Treatment status at blood draw for the Susac syndrome patients was therapy-naive, corticosteroids, or intravenous immunoglobulin alone.

Trimming cost V 2 bases and J 6 bases; bases outside gene matches: 6. In germline, CDR1 is LNHDA, CDR2 SQIVND (reference sequence). The CDR3 contains 14 residues. Random hexamers were used to reverse transcribe an amount of roughly 0.45 to 1 ug RNA. TCRdb reprocessed the immunoSEQ multiplex PCR reads with MiXCR, giving one entry per CDR3 protein. Of tens of thousands of distinct CDR3 sequences in the sample, over 85% were seen once. As regards this clonotype: Its antigen is currently unknown.

Whole-study results and caveats: It was in TEMRA cells and active patients that Susac CD8+ clonal expansion peaked.

It was negative isolation that provided the CD8+ and CD4+ T cells, whereas TEMRA cells were enriched by FACS. This clonotype was sampled from a human donor with Susac syndrome. The sequenced sample was CD8+ T cells from PBMCs. This rearrangement joins TRBV19 to TRBJ1-1; 7 bases agree with TRBD1. As DNA, the CDR3 is TGTGCCAGTAGTATAAGGGGACAGCGTCCTGAAGCTTTCTTT. Translation gives CASSIRGQRPEAFF.